This TCR beta chain was captured in a study of T cell repertoires in cytomegalovirus infection. Turning to the study itself: Matching HLA type and CMV infection were both indicated by public TCR beta signatures. Overall study findings and caveats: The cumulative frequency of public TCR beta families distinguished individuals who carried CMV together with the relevant HLA. There were HLA-C-restricted CMV-specific TCR beta clonotypes dominating the ex vivo response.

TCRdb fed the reads into MiXCR, producing one record per CDR3 protein. The sample yields approximately 630,000 distinct CDR3 sequences, less than 25% seen once. Many counts were recorded for this clonotype. No antigen is known for it. Sequencing was done on a sample of CD8+ T cells from PBMCs. This receptor was identified in a human donor in good health (CMV status not recorded). Some clones in this sample may be carry-over from other donors' samples.

In nucleotides, the CDR3 is TGTGCCAGCAGCCCCACAGGGGAAGATACGCAGTATTTT. Translation: CASSPTGEDTQYF. This sequence joins TRBV7-9 and TRBJ2-3; 7 nucleotides agree with TRBD1. Trimming cost V 5 bases and J 5 bases; bases outside gene matches: 4. The CDR3 covers 13 residues. Per the germline V gene, CDR1 is SEHNR and CDR2 is FQNEAQ (reference sequence).